Reported below is one T cell receptor (beta chain). What this receptor recognizes is not known. The record has no base qualities; no much larger clone is one base away. This record belongs to a study of cytomegalovirus exposure and HLA in healthy donors (dated by TCRdb to about 2017). About the study as a whole: In an earlier analysis of several hundred of the donors, less than 350 Gb of sequence data and 100 million or so unique TCR beta sequences from about 179 million T cells were reported. About 300 gigabases of sequencing data and 80 million or so unique TCR sequences were included in an early release covering roughly 700 HLA-typed donors. Of the approximately 400 genotyped donors, 65% to 90% fell in the genetic ancestry cluster associated with self-reported Caucasian donors. The aim of the study was to test whether cataloging public T cell receptors could identify signatures of past pathogen exposure. The study used immunosequencing to profile the T cell repertoires of approximately 690 subjects and linked those repertoires to cytomegalovirus serostatus. Along with the approximately 650-subject first cohort, a separate validation cohort of around 120 different subjects was used. To predict cytomegalovirus infection status, the study combined high-throughput TCR immunosequencing, statistical association of individual TCRs with disease status, and machine learning. In a later analysis, previously published TCR beta repertoires from 666 donors were re-analyzed and high-resolution HLA genotyping was added so that TCR occurrence patterns could be studied. Rather than using new phenotypic data, the later analysis identified candidate immune exposures from TCR beta sequences and from how often those sequences occurred across donors. An earlier analysis of around 580 of the donors used high-throughput TCR beta sequencing to judge whether each TCR beta V gene segment behaved as functional or pseudogenic. Donor age, sex, ethnicity and CMV serostatus were collected together with the repertoire data. Genome-wide SNP genotypes for about three fifths of the roughly 670 donors were used in a later genetic analysis, which treated that subset as a discovery cohort. Every discovery cohort repertoire had been produced on one sequencing platform. Class I and class II HLA loci were covered by the typing at four-digit resolution. The number of donors typed differed by locus, with about 620-630 for A, B, C, DRB1 and DQB1, roughly 520 for DQA1, about 610 for DPA1, and 472 for DPB1. Because of strong linkage in the cohort, four or five DR-DQ haplotypes were treated as single units for association and clustering. Among approximately 370 genotyped donors of the cohort, an average of around 240,000 unique TCR beta nucleotide sequences was sequenced per donor, of which 15% to 20% were non-productive.

The V and J ends are trimmed by 2 bases and 4 bases, leaving 14 bases between them. From the cysteine through the phenylalanine, the CDR3 covers 16 amino acids. Of all the DNA, just the CDR3 is kept, 48 bases in frame from base 1. The germline V gene encodes CDR1 MGHRA and CDR2 YSYEKL. Broad study findings and their caveats: The only immune exposure information available for the cohort was CMV serostatus. In the study, around 160 TCR beta chains were listed as associated with cytomegalovirus. According to a later analysis, TCR association rates differed among HLA loci, with DRB1 alleles showing the most associated TCRs and HLA-C alleles showing the fewest. When HLA alleles, especially DR and DQ, strongly co-occurred, attributing TCR associations to individual alleles was difficult. Some IMGT-functional V segments, including TRBV6-2 and TRBV6-3, could not be told apart with the 87-base-pair reads, so those segments were excluded. Sequencing depth was assumed to be roughly uniform across donors in the presence/absence analyses, though that assumption may not hold. Because counts were too low, roughly 18 rarely observed V segments, including chromosome 9 orphons, were left out of the earlier analysis of 587 of the donors. Linkage disequilibrium might explain the correlated functional status among segregating V segments, but an unknown experimental factor could not be ruled out. According to a later analysis, parvovirus B19, influenza, CMV and Epstein-Barr virus appeared linked to several top co-occurrence clusters. A later analysis found that most CMV-associated TCR beta chains appeared HLA-restricted, with HLA associations seemingly driven largely by CMV exposure. The classifier was reported to diagnose cytomegalovirus status with high specificity and sensitivity in both the original and validation cohorts. This cohort had only TCR beta chains sequenced, and the lack of alpha or paired-chain data limited which features could be detected. According to the authors, the approach could potentially be generalized to other disease states and immunological phenotypes. In a later genetic analysis, a missense DCLRE1C variant was associated with V-gene and J-gene trimming of TCR beta chains, and the association was replicated in an independent cohort. Most TCR sequences were seen in very few donors, while some public TCRs were found in many individuals. A few of the identified cytomegalovirus-associated TCR beta chains were confirmed in vitro to be specific for cytomegalovirus antigens. A cluster of highly shared sequence variants was judged likely to represent a technical artifact of the sequencing pipeline. In a later genetic analysis, fewer N-insertions in productive TCRs were reported among donors in an Asian-associated ancestry cluster than the roughly 700-donor mean. A later analysis found that HLA-associated TCR beta chains were more clonally expanded and had lower generation probabilities than equally common non-associated chains. A further reported finding was that TCR beta sequences accurately predicted the HLA-A and HLA-B alleles for most subjects in the first cohort. Broadly in line with IMGT annotations, most TCR beta V segments showed up in productive rearrangements about 90% or about 30% of the time in an earlier analysis of approximately 640 of the donors. Because HLA typing was missing for some donors at each locus, association tests included only the typed subset. Specific HLA alleles were associated with over 15,000 TCR beta sequences at a false discovery rate of 0.05 in a later analysis.

Receptor amplification or capture employed the immunoSEQ multiplex PCR assay. A mixture of 60 forward primers for TCR Vbeta segments and 13 reverse primers for TCR Jbeta segments was used in the multiplex PCR. A multiplex PCR assay on genomic DNA amplified the CDR3 region of rearranged TCR beta genes. Amplified TCR beta libraries were sequenced as 87-base-pair reads on the Illumina HiSeq System. As for the authors' bioinformatics: In a later analysis, approximately 74 million unique TCR beta chains were counted across the 500 to 700 repertoires, and around 10 million of these chains were shared by at least two donors. A nearest-neighbor algorithm error-corrected the raw reads and collapsed the reads into unique sequences, merging closely related sequences to remove PCR and sequencing errors. To assign V, D and J gene segments, CDR3 sequences were aligned to IMGT reference sequences. Each retained sequence needed at least a six-nucleotide match to both a V gene segment and a J gene segment. A rearrangement counted as productive if the CDR3 had no stop codons and remained in frame with V and J, and every other rearrangement counted as non-productive. CDR3 was defined according to IMGT convention as the region running from the second conserved V-encoded cysteine to the conserved J-encoded phenylalanine. The earlier analysis of fewer than 700 of the donors excluded sequences that lacked an unambiguous match to a single V gene segment. An earlier analysis of several hundred of the donors called V segments functional above 56.7% productive rearrangements and segregating when the between-donor standard deviation exceeded 5%. A statistical classification framework was built for diagnosing cytomegalovirus status from the catalog of TCR beta chain sequences. In a later analysis, TCR nucleotide sequences were compared against IMGT/GENE-DB human TR gene sequences so that V and J genes could be assigned. Using the TCRdist pipeline, a later analysis assigned CDR3 sequences along with most-parsimonious VDJ recombination scenarios. A later analysis defined each TCR beta chain by its CDR3 amino acid sequence plus V-gene family, and excluded reads lacking a unique V-gene family. In a later analysis, 450 to 600 highly shared, low-generation-probability nucleotide sequences were removed to address suspected cross-contamination and a sequencing artifact. In a later analysis, a clonal expansion index was calculated for each public chain from normalized within-repertoire ranks of inferred template counts. A later analysis computed generation probabilities with a VDJ recombination model fitted to out-of-frame rearrangements, and checked the results against IGoR. In a later analysis, TCR-TCR, TCR-HLA and TCR-CMV co-occurrence was scored with hypergeometric tests, and a repertoire-size bias correction was applied to TCR pairs. To estimate false discovery rates, a later analysis permuted the HLA or CMV assignments 20 times. In a later analysis, co-occurring TCRs were grouped using DBSCAN, and TCRdist sequence similarity was added for clustering within HLA-allele-positive subsets. Co-occurrence clustering excluded repertoires with fewer than 30,000 or more than 120,000 public chains, plus five with anomalous nucleotide sharing. This is the immuneACCESS table as TCRdb keeps it, with only in-frame sequences that have V and J called. A part of the clones is gone; compared with another copy, unresolved V genes explain less than half, and the rest is unexplained. From that table come the V and J calls and clone size; the DNA was used to work out D and trimming. Within this sample are around 130,000 clones, with 60% to 85% of them counted one time only. Together, the top ten hold just over 1% of the sample.

The cohort was made up of about 670 healthy bone marrow donors. All cohort members were sampled while nominally healthy, although unrecorded immune exposures were likely present. CMV serostatus was recorded as positive for about 310 and negative for about half of the 666 cohort members, whereas no CMV serostatus was recorded for the donor in question. Each donor provided a peripheral blood sample, and peripheral blood mononuclear cells were used for TCR beta sequencing. The Qiagen DNeasy Blood Extraction Kit was used to extract genomic DNA from the blood cell samples. Material: PBMCs. The rearrangement joined TRBV4-1 to TRBJ1-4; TRBD1 could be the D gene, as 6 bases match. The sequence was collected from a human donor in good health. The CDR3 reads as follows: CASSQSSDRFNEKLFF. The nucleotides are TGCGCCAGCAGCCAATCCTCCGACAGGTTTAATGAAAAACTGTTTTTT.